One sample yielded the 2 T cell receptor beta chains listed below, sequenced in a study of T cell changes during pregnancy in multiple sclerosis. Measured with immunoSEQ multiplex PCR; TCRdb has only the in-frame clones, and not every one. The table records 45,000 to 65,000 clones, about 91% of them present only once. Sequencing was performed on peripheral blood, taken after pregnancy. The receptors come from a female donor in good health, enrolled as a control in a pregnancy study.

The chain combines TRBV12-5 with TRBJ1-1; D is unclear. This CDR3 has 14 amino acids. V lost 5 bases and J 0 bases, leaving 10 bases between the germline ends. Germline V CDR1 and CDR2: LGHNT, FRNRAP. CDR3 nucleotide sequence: TGTGCTAGTGGTCCAGGTTCTGTGAACACTGAAGCTTTCTTT. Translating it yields CASGPGSVNTEAFF.

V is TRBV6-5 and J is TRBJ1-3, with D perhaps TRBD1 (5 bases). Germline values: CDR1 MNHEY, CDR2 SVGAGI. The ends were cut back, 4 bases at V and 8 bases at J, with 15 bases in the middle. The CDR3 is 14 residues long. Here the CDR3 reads CASSSGGGGYTIYF. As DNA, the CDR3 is TGTGCCAGCAGTTCTGGGGGTGGAGGGTACACCATATATTTT.